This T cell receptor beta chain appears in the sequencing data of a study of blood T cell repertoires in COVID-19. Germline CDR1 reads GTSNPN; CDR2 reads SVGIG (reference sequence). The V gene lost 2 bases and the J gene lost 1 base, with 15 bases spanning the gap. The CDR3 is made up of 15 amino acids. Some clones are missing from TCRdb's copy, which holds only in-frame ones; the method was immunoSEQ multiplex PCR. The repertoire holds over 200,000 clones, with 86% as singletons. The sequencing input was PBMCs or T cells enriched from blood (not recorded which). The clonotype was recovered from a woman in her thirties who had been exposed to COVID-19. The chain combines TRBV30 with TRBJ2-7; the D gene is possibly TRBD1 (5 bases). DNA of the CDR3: TGTGCCTGGAGTCAGCAGGGCTTTCCGTCCTACGAGCAGTACTTC. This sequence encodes CAWSQQGFPSYEQYF.